The clone carrying this T cell receptor (beta chain) was seen a handful of times. During its preparation, the TCRbeta library received unique molecular identifiers. TCRdb ran MiXCR on the PCR reads and lists one entry per CDR3 protein. The sample shows approximately 400,000 distinct CDR3 sequences, 9.5% to 13% of them seen only once. The data are from a study of T-cell reconstitution after alpha-beta-depleted transplantation in children. CDR1 and CDR2 (germline): SGDLS, YYNGEE. V lost 3 bases, J lost 1 base, and 10 bases lay in between. CDR3 length: 15 amino acids. The sequence derives from a human donor who donated a stem cell graft to a child with acute myeloid leukemia. The sequenced sample was PBMCs from the stem cell graft donor, obtained from the stem cell graft. This chain links TRBV9 with TRBJ1-4, with D unclear. The CDR3 region has the DNA TGTGCCAGCAGCGGCCGTGACGGAACTAATGAAAAACTGTTTTTT. Translating it yields CASSGRDGTNEKLFF.